Each of the 5 T cell receptor beta chains below was sequenced from the same sample in a study of T cell changes during pregnancy in multiple sclerosis. Clones were sequenced by immunoSEQ multiplex PCR, and TCRdb holds only the in-frame ones, with some missing. Among 85,000 to 100,000 clones listed, around 90% were seen once. The input for sequencing was peripheral blood, taken in the first trimester of pregnancy. The receptors come from a female donor with multiple sclerosis, enrolled in a pregnancy study.

This clone was counted only a few times. The chain employs TRBV5-5 and TRBJ2-1; TRBD2 aligns across 11 bases. Germline V gene lookup returns CDR1 SGHKS and CDR2 YYEKEE (reference sequence). The ends lost 0 bases at V and 2 bases at J; junction bases unmatched: 10. The CDR3 sequence is 19 residues long. The CDR3: CASSLVGLAGPSAYNEQFF. As DNA, the CDR3 is TGTGCCAGCAGCTTGGTAGGACTAGCGGGTCCATCCGCCTACAATGAGCAGTTCTTC. Full variable domain (remainder filled in from reference TRBV5-5 and TRBJ2-1): DAGVTQSPTHLIKTRGQQVTLRCSPISGHKSVSWYQQVLGQGPQFIFQYYEKEERGRGNFPDRFSARQFPNYSSELNVNALLLGDSALYLCASSLVGLAGPSAYNEQFFGPGTRLTVL.

As regards this clone: An end of the junction does not agree with germline; a read error may underlie this. For the CDR3, the DNA is TGTGCCAGCAGCTTGGGGCATAAAAGAGGGAGGGACGAGCAGTACTTC. This encodes CASSLGHKRGRDEQYF. The chain employs TRBV5-1 and TRBJ2-7; TRBD2 matches 7 bases. This CDR3 contains 16 residues. Germline assignment: CDR1 SGHRS and CDR2 YFSETQ.

The chain links TRBV9 to TRBJ2-5, with 9 bases fitting TRBD2. This CDR3 region has 16 residues. Losses at the gene ends were 4 bases for V and 1 base for J; bases not matched to a gene: 8. The germline V gene encodes CDR1 SGDLS and CDR2 YYNGEE. CDR3 coding DNA: TGTGCCAGCAGCCCTGGACTAGCGAGACTCCAAGAGACCCAGTACTTC. Its translation: CASSPGLARLQETQYF.

The rearrangement joins TRBV15 to TRBJ2-1, with D maybe TRBD2 (5 bases). Between the trimmed V and J ends, which lost 0 bases and 10 bases, there was a span of 10 bases. In germline, CDR1 is LNHNV, CDR2 YYDKDF (reference sequence). The CDR3 is 13 residues long. DNA for the CDR3: TGTGCCACCAGCAGAGATCCCCGGGGAGAGCAGTTCTTC. Amino acid sequence: CATSRDPRGEQFF.

The chain uses TRBV5-6 and TRBJ2-5; unclear D gene. The germline V and J ends were trimmed by 3 bases and 0 bases, with 12 bases remaining between them. The CDR3 covers 15 residues. From germline, CDR1 is SGHDT and CDR2 YYEEEE. The DNA of the CDR3 is TGTGCCAGCAGCTCATCCAGTATTTACCAAGAGACCCAGTACTTC. Translated, it gives CASSSSSIYQETQYF.